This entry features one T cell receptor (beta chain) sequence. Its target antigen remains unknown. It has no much larger one-base neighbor in the sample; base qualities were not kept. TCRbeta CDR3 regions were amplified from genomic DNA by means of the immunoSEQ Assay, a bias-controlled multiplex PCR. As for how the authors treated the data: Nucleated cell counts per sample were estimated from amplification of reference gene primers within the assay. To quantify the absolute abundance of each unique TCRbeta CDR3 rearrangement, sequence reads were collapsed and filtered. Productive Simpson clonality was computed per sample as the square root of Simpson's diversity index over productive rearrangements. TCRdb took this table from immuneACCESS and kept in-frame rearrangements with V and J called. Such tables lack part of the clones; where checked against another copy, unresolved V genes explain under half of the gap, and the rest is unexplained. V and J calls and clone size are as listed in that table; D and trimming were resolved from the DNA. The sample contains under 60,000 clones, about 86% of them found a single time. Roughly 6.5% of the sample rests with the top ten.

This sample is drawn from a study of blood T cell repertoires in COVID-19 (TCRdb year 2020). Regarding the study in general: Samples covering the acute and convalescent phases of COVID-19 were provided by collaborators in the United States, Italy and Spain. Where available, HLA class I and class II types were taken from metadata supplied by the sample provider and were not determined by assay-based typing. The material from the prospective study consisted of cDNA or gDNA derived from T cells, B-cell-depleted T cells, or PBMCs. The dataset comprised deeply sampled blood TCRbeta repertoires from subjects exposed to, actively infected with, or recovered from COVID-19. The sample metadata nearly always contained a de-identified subject ID, COVID-19 status, age in years and sex. The repertoires were released in a freely available public database meant as a resource for research on the immune response to SARS-CoV-2. The samples were drawn from two sources: the first 160 participants of the ongoing ImmuneRACE study, and approximately 1,300 subjects contributed by 6 global collaborators.

Results the study describes overall, beyond this receptor: The amount of clinical and demographic metadata varied by source and participant and was provided uncurated.

One collaborating source in Seattle enrolled patients during active infection and followed them longitudinally through the course of disease. The collaborating institutions used their own protocols to collect whole blood in K2EDTA tubes. For TCRbeta analysis, collaborators shipped samples as frozen whole blood, isolated PBMCs, or DNA extracted from either of those sample types. This clonotype was sampled from a woman in her fifties or sixties with COVID-19, enrolled during active disease. Source material: peripheral blood.

This receptor has the CDR3 CASSLYRMSGVKSSYNEQFF. The DNA sequence follows: TGTGCCAGCAGTTTATATCGGATGTCGGGGGTTAAGAGCTCCTACAATGAGCAGTTCTTC. Here the chain combines TRBV27 and TRBJ2-1; the D region possibly corresponds to TRBD2 (6 bases align). From the cysteine up to the phenylalanine, the CDR3 has a length of 20 residues. CDR3 DNA is the only sequence kept; it has 60 bases, read in frame from the first base. As encoded in the germline V gene (reference sequence), CDR1 is MNHEY while CDR2 is SMNVEV. V lost 1 base and J lost 0 bases; the stretch between them is 22 bases long.